This section outlines one TCR beta chain sequence together with its context. TCRdb's table, derived via immunoSEQ multiplex PCR, lists solely in-frame clones and lacks some. The sample holds 100,000 or so clones, approximately 91% seen once. This entry belongs to a study of blood T cell repertoires in COVID-19. Background on the study: Both acute and convalescent COVID-19 samples were obtained from the United States, Italy and Spain.

The CDR3 length is 12 residues. V dropped 5 bases and J dropped 6 bases, with 8 bases sitting between them. The sample comprised peripheral blood. The TCR originated in a man in his fifties with acute or convalescent COVID-19. The chain joins TRBV12-3 or TRBV12-4 to TRBJ1-5; D remains unclear. The CDR3: CASSIEGQPQHF. The CDR3 DNA reads TGTGCCAGCAGTATCGAGGGTCAGCCCCAGCATTTT.